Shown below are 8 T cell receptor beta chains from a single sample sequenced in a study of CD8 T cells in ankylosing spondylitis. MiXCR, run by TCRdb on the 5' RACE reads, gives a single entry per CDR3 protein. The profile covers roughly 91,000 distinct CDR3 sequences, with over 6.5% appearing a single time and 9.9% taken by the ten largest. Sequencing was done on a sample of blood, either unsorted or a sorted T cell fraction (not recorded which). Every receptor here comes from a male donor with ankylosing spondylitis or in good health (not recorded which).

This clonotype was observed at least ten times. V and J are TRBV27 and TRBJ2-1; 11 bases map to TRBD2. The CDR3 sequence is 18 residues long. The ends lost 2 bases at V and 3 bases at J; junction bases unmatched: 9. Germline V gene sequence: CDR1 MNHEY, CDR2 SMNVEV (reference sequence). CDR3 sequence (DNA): TGTGCCAGCAGTTTAGGCCTAGCGGGAGGAGCTAGCTACAATGAGCAGTTCTTC. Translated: CASSLGLAGGASYNEQFF.

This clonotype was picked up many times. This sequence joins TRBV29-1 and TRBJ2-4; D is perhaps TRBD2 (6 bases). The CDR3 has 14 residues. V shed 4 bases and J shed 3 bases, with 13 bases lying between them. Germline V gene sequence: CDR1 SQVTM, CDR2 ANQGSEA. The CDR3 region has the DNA TGCAGCGTTGCAGTCGGGGGAGGCAAAAACATTCAGTACTTC. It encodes CSVAVGGGKNIQYF.

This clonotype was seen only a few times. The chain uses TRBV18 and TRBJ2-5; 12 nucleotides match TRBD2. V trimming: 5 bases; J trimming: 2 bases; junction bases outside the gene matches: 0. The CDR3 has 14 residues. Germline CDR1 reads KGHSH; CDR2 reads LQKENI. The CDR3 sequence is CASSTSGRQETQYF. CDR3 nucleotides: TGTGCCAGCTCAACTAGCGGGAGGCAAGAGACCCAGTACTTC.

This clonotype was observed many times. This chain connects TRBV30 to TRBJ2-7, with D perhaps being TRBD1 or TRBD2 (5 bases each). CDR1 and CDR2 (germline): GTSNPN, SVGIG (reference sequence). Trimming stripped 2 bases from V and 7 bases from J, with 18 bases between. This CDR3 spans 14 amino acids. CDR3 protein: CAWSTGTAVREQYF. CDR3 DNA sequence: TGTGCCTGGAGTACCGGGACGGCAGTACGAGAGCAGTACTTC.

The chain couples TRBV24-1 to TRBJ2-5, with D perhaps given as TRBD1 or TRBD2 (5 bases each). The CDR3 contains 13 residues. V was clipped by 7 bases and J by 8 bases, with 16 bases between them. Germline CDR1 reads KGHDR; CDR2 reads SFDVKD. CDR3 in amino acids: CATSPGPKSTQYF. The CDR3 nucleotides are TGTGCCACCAGCCCGGGACCTAAGAGTACCCAGTACTTC.

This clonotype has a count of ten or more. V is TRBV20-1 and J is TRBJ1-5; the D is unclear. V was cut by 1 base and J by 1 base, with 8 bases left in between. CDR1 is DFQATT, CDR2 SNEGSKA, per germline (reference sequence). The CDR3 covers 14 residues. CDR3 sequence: CSARGAPSNQPQHF. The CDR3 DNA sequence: TGCAGTGCTAGAGGGGCTCCCAGCAATCAGCCCCAGCATTTT.

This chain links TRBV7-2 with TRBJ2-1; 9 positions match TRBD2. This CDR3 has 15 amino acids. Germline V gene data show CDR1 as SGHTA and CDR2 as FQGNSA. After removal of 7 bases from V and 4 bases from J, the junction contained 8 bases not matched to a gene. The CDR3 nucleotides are TGTGCCAGCATTCTAGCGGGAAATATGTACAATGAGCAGTTCTTC. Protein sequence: CASILAGNMYNEQFF.

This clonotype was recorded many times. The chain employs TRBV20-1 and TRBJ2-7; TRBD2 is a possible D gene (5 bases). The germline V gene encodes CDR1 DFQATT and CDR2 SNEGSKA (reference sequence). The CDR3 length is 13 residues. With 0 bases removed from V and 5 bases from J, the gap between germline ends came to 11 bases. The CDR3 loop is CSARDWRPNEQYF. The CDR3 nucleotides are TGCAGTGCTAGAGATTGGAGGCCCAACGAGCAGTACTTC.